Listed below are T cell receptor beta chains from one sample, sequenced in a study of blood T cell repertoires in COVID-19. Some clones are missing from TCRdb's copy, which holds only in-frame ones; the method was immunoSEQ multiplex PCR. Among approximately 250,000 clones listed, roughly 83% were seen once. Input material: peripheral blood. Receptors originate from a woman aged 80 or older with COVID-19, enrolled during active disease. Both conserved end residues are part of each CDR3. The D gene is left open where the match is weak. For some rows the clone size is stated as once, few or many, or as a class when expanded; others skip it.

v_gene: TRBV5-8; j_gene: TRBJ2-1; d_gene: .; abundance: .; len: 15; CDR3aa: CASSLRLAVRNEQFF; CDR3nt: TGTGCCAGCAGCTTGCGGCTAGCAGTAAGAAATGAGCAGTTCTTC
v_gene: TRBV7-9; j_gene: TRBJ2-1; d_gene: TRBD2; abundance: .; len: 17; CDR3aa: CASSLALLAGGGNEQFF; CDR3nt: TGTGCCAGCAGCTTAGCCCTACTAGCGGGGGGTGGCAATGAGCAGTTCTTC
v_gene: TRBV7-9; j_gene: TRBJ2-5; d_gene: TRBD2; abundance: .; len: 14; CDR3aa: CASSKSGGPGTQYF; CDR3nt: TGTGCCAGCAGTAAGAGCGGGGGGCCTGGGACCCAGTACTTC
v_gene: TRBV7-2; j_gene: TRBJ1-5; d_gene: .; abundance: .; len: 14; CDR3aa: CASSEGQPNQPQHF; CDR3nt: TGTGCCAGCAGCGAGGGACAACCCAATCAGCCCCAGCATTTT
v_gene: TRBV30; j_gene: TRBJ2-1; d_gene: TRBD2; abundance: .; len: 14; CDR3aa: CAWNGAGGHGEQFF; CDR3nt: TGTGCCTGGAATGGAGCGGGGGGGCACGGTGAGCAGTTCTTC
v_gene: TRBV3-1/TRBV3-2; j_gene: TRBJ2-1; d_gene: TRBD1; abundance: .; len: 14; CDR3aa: CAAKQGGGHNEQFF; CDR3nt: TGTGCCGCAAAACAGGGGGGAGGCCACAATGAGCAGTTCTTC
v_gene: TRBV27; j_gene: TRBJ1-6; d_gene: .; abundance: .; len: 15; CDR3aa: CASTPDRNFNSPLHF; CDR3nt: TGTGCCAGCACCCCCGACAGAAATTTTAATTCACCCCTCCACTTT
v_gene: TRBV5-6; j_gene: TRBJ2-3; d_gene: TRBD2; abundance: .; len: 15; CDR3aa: CASSFGGASTDTQYF; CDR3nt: TGTGCCAGCAGCTTCGGGGGGGCTAGCACAGATACGCAGTATTTT
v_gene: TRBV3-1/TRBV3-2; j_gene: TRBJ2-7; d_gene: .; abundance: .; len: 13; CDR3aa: CASSAQGSNEQYF; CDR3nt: TGTGCCAGCAGCGCCCAGGGATCAAACGAGCAGTACTTC
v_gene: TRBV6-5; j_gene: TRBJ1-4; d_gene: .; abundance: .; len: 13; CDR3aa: CASRGGVYEKLFF; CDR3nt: TGTGCCAGCAGGGGAGGGGTCTACGAAAAACTGTTTTTT
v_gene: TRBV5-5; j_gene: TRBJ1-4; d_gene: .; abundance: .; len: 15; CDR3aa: CASSLIGGVEEKLFF; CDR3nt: TGTGCCAGCAGCTTAATTGGAGGGGTGGAAGAAAAACTGTTTTTT
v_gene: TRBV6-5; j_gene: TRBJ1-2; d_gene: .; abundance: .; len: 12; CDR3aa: CASTGGFYGYTF; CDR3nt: TGTGCCAGCACCGGGGGATTCTATGGCTACACCTTC
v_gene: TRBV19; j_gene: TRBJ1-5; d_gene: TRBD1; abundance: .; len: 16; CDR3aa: CASGQGASLGDQPQHF; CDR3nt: TGTGCCAGTGGACAGGGGGCGAGTTTAGGTGATCAGCCCCAGCATTTT
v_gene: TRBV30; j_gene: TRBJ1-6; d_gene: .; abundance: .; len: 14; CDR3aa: CAWSVGAANSPLHF; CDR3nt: TGTGCCTGGAGTGTAGGGGCAGCAAATTCACCCCTCCACTTT
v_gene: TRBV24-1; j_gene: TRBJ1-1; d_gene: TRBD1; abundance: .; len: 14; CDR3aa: CATSDAGGVGEAFF; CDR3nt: TGTGCCACCAGTGATGCAGGGGGCGTCGGCGAGGCTTTCTTT
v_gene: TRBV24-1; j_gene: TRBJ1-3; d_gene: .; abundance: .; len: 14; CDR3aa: CATSSGGAGNTIYF; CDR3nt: TGTGCCACCAGCTCAGGAGGGGCTGGAAACACCATATATTTT
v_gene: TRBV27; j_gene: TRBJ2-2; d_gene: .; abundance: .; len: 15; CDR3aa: CASRTGALHTGELFF; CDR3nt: TGTGCCAGCAGGACAGGAGCCCTGCACACCGGGGAGCTGTTTTTT
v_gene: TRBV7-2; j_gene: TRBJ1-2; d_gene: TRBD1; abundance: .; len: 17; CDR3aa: CASSSSGGSYTRNGYTF; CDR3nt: TGTGCCAGCAGCTCCTCAGGGGGCTCATATACCCGTAATGGCTACACCTTC
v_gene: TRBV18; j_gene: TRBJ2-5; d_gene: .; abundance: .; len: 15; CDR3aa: CASSPAGRYQETQYF; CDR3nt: TGTGCCAGCTCACCAGCGGGGAGGTACCAAGAGACCCAGTACTTC
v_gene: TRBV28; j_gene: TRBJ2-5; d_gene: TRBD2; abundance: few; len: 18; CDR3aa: CASSRISGGVGHQETQYF; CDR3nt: TGTGCCAGCAGCCGGATTAGCGGGGGGGTGGGGCACCAAGAGACCCAGTACTTC
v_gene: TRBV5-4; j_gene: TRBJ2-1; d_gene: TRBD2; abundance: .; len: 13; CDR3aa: CASSLAGGIEQFF; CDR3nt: TGTGCCAGCAGCTTAGCGGGGGGTATTGAGCAGTTCTTC
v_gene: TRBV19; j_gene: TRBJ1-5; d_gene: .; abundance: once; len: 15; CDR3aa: CASKVSGGMWQPQHF; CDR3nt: TGTGCCAGTAAAGTCTCGGGGGGAATGTGGCAGCCCCAGCATTTT
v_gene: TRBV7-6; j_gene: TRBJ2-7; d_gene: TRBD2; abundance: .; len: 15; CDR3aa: CASSLNSGSSYEQYF; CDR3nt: TGTGCCAGCAGCTTAAATAGCGGGAGCTCCTACGAGCAGTACTTC
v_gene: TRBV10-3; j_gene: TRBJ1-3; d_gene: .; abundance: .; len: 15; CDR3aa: CAIIAAGGAGNTIYF; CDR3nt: TGTGCCATCATCGCGGCCGGCGGGGCTGGAAACACCATATATTTT
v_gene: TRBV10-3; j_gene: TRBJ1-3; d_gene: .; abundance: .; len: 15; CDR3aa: CAISDLGFAGNTIYF; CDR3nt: TGTGCCATCAGTGATCTAGGATTTGCTGGAAACACCATATATTTT
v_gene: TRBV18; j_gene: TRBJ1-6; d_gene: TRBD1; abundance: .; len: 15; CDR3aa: CASSPQDRDGSPLHF; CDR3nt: TGTGCCAGCTCACCACAGGACAGGGACGGTTCACCCCTCCACTTT
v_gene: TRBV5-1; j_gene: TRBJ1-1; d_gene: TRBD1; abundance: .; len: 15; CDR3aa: CASSSGTGTNTEAFF; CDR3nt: TGCGCCAGCAGCTCAGGGACAGGGACGAACACTGAAGCTTTCTTT